A selection of T cell receptor beta chains follows, all from one sample in a study of metastatic and nonmetastatic thyroid tumors. TCRdb reanalyzed the PCR reads via MiXCR. The sample lists 45,000 or so clones; approximately 15% were seen once. Specimen: blood. The receptors were gathered from a female donor with papillary thyroid cancer or a benign thyroid nodule (not recorded which). Some clones in this sample may be carry-over from other donors' samples. The CDR3 runs from the conserved cysteine through the conserved F or W. A D gene is named only where the DNA matches it firmly. A clone size is listed for some rows: how often the clone was seen (once, few, many), or a class if it is expanded.

abundance	v_gene	len	d_gene	j_gene	CDR3nt	CDR3aa
many	TRBV2	14	-	TRBJ2-7	TGTGCCAGCAAATCTTGGTCGAGCAACTACGAGCAGTACTTC	CASKSWSSNYEQYF
many	TRBV11-2	17	TRBD2	TRBJ2-3	TGTGCCAGCAGCAATCCTTTAGCGGGCAGTGGAACAGATACGCAGTATTTT	CASSNPLAGSGTDTQYF
many	TRBV5-4	14	-	TRBJ1-2	TGTGCCAGCAGCCCCTGGGGGACGCCCTATGGCTACACCTTC	CASSPWGTPYGYTF
many	TRBV24-1	13	-	TRBJ1-5	TGTGCCACCAGTGATAATAGCAATCAGCCCCAGCATTTT	CATSDNSNQPQHF
few	TRBV18	16	-	TRBJ2-7	TGTGCCAGCTCACCACGTGGCAGGGGGGGGTCCTACGAGCAGTACTTC	CASSPRGRGGSYEQYF
many	TRBV12-5	13	-	TRBJ1-1	TGTGCTAGTGGTTTAGGGGCGAACACTGAAGCTTTCTTT	CASGLGANTEAFF
many	TRBV5-4	13	-	TRBJ2-1	TGTGCCAGCAGCCTCCCTAGTGGCAATGAGCAGTTCTTC	CASSLPSGNEQFF
many	TRBV28	14	-	TRBJ1-3	TGTGCCAGCACCAAACAGAGCTCTGGAAACACCATATATTTT	CASTKQSSGNTIYF
-	TRBV12-3/TRBV12-4	17	TRBD2	TRBJ2-7	TGTGCCAGCAGTTTAACCTGCCCCGGGACTAGTGACGACGAGCAGTACTTT	CASSLTCPGTSDDEQYF
many	TRBV10-3	15	-	TRBJ1-3	TGTGCCATCAGTCCCTCACAGGGAGATGGAAACACCATATATTTT	CAISPSQGDGNTIYF
-	TRBV5-1	16	TRBD1	TRBJ1-1	TGCGCCAGCAGCCCGGCCGGGACAGGGCTGAACACTGAAGCTTTCTTT	CASSPAGTGLNTEAFF
many	TRBV6-5	15	-	TRBJ1-2	TGTGCCAGCAGTTACAACGGGGGGGATGACTATGGCTACACCTTC	CASSYNGGDDYGYTF
many	TRBV6-4	15	TRBD2	TRBJ2-1	TGTGCCAGCAGTGATCGAGCGGGAGAGTACAATGAGCAGTTCTTC	CASSDRAGEYNEQFF
few	TRBV4-2	16	TRBD1	TRBJ1-1	TGTGCCAGCAGCCAGTTGACAGGGGCCCCCATCACTGAAGCTTTCTTT	CASSQLTGAPITEAFF
-	TRBV7-2	15	TRBD1	TRBJ2-7	TGCGCCAGCAGCCCCTGGACAGGGGGCTTCGACGAGCAGTACTTC	CASSPWTGGFDEQYF
-	TRBV6-6	16	-	TRBJ2-7	TGTGCCAGCAGTTACTCAACAACAGGGAGCTCCTACGAGCAGTACTTC	CASSYSTTGSSYEQYF
many	TRBV11-2	16	-	TRBJ1-1	TGTGCCAGCAGCTTAGTAACAGATAACATGAACACTGAAGCTTTCTTT	CASSLVTDNMNTEAFF
many	TRBV5-1	13	-	TRBJ2-3	TGCGCCAGCAGTCTTAACCCCACAGATACGCAGTATTTT	CASSLNPTDTQYF
-	TRBV15	14	-	TRBJ2-7	TGTGCCACCAGCAGAGATATGGGGAACTACGAGCAGTACTTC	CATSRDMGNYEQYF
many	TRBV27	15	TRBD1	TRBJ2-7	TGTGCCAGCAGTTTTTCGGACAGGGGTGGGTACGAGCAGTACTTC	CASSFSDRGGYEQYF
many	TRBV7-8	14	-	TRBJ1-1	TGTGCCAGCAGCTTGGGGGATGGGAACACTGAAGCTTTCTTT	CASSLGDGNTEAFF
-	TRBV11-1	15	-	TRBJ2-3	TGTGCCAGCAGCTCCTCAGGGCCATTTAGGCATACGCAGTATTTT	CASSSSGPFRHTQYF
many	TRBV28	20	-	TRBJ2-3	TGTGCCAGCAGTTCTTCAATATTACCAACTAGTGATACTAGCACAGATACGCAGTATTTT	CASSSSILPTSDTSTDTQYF
medium-sized	TRBV6-5	18	TRBD2	TRBJ2-1	TGTGCCAGCAGTCTAGACCCCAGGCGGCTAGCGGGACACAATGAGCAGTTCTTC	CASSLDPRRLAGHNEQFF
-	TRBV5-1	12	-	TRBJ1-1	TGCGCCAGCAGCTTGCCGCCAGGGGAAGCTTTCTTT	CASSLPPGEAFF
many	TRBV2	15	-	TRBJ1-3	TGTGCCAGCAGTGAAAATGGTATCTCTGGAAACACCATATATTTT	CASSENGISGNTIYF
many	TRBV6-5	18	TRBD2	TRBJ2-3	TGTGCCAGCAGTTACACCGGGACTAGCGGGAGTGTCACAGATACGCAGTATTTT	CASSYTGTSGSVTDTQYF
many	TRBV14	13	-	TRBJ1-2	TGTGCCAGCAGGGCGGTAGCTCGGGATGGCTACACCTTC	CASRAVARDGYTF
many	TRBV28	15	TRBD2	TRBJ2-1	TGTGCCAGCAGTTTAACTAGCGGAGGGGGCAATGAGCAGTTCTTC	CASSLTSGGGNEQFF
-	TRBV20-1	12	TRBD1	TRBJ1-1	TGCAGTGCTAGCAGGGGGGAGACTGAAGCTTTCTTT	CSASRGETEAFF
many	TRBV27	15	TRBD2	TRBJ2-3	TGTGCCAGCACCGGGGGTAGCGGGAGTAGAGATGCGCAGTATTTT	CASTGGSGSRDAQYF
many	TRBV20-1	12	-	TRBJ2-7	TGCAGTGCTTCCCAGACTAGTAGCGAGCAGTACTTC	CSASQTSSEQYF
many	TRBV5-1	15	TRBD2	TRBJ2-5	TGCGCCAGCAGCTACCGGGGGAGGGCCGGGGAGACCCAGTACTTC	CASSYRGRAGETQYF
many	TRBV12-3/TRBV12-4	14	TRBD2	TRBJ2-2	TGTGCCAGCATGGGAGGGATGAACACCGGGGAGCTGTTTTTT	CASMGGMNTGELFF
many	TRBV28	15	TRBD2	TRBJ2-7	TGTGCCAGCAGCTACACTAGCGGGAGTTCCTACGAGCAGTACTTC	CASSYTSGSSYEQYF
few	TRBV6-2/TRBV6-3	16	-	TRBJ2-3	TGTGCCAGCACGATAGGGTCGGGACTTCGCACAGATACGCAGTATTTT	CASTIGSGLRTDTQYF
many	TRBV30	12	TRBD2	TRBJ2-7	TGTGCCTGGAGTGTGAGCGGGGCAGGGCAGTACTTC	CAWSVSGAGQYF
-	TRBV28	16	TRBD1	TRBJ1-6	TGTGCCAGCAGTCCCTCGACAGGGACCGAGGGTACACCAGTCGACTTT	CASSPSTGTEGTPVDF
many	TRBV6-1	15	TRBD2	TRBJ2-5	TGTGCCAGCAACCTTCTAGCGGGCGGAGCAGAGACCCAGTACTTC	CASNLLAGGAETQYF
many	TRBV11-1	16	TRBD2	TRBJ2-3	TGTGCCAGCAGCTTAGCCGGGACTAGCGGAACAGATACGCAGTATTTT	CASSLAGTSGTDTQYF
many	TRBV12-3/TRBV12-4	17	TRBD2	TRBJ2-1	TGTGCCAGCAGTTTACTGCCACTAGCGACCAACTACAATGAGCAGTTCTTC	CASSLLPLATNYNEQFF
few	TRBV6-4	16	TRBD2	TRBJ2-1	TGTGCCAGTATCCGATGGACTAGCGGGAGTCTGGCGTGGCAGTTCTTC	CASIRWTSGSLAWQFF
many	TRBV28	16	TRBD1	TRBJ1-1	TGTGCCAGCAGTTTGGGACAGGGGCCGATTGGCACTGAAGCTTTCTTT	CASSLGQGPIGTEAFF
-	TRBV5-1	15	-	TRBJ1-2	TGCGCCAGCAGCATACGGGGGGACTCCGACTGGGGCTACACCTTC	CASSIRGDSDWGYTF
many	TRBV11-3	13	-	TRBJ2-7	TGTGCCAGCAGCTTACTCCAGGACGGCGAGCAGTACTTC	CASSLLQDGEQYF
many	TRBV7-9	13	TRBD1	TRBJ1-1	TGTGCCAGCAGCCAGGACAGGGCTTCTGAAGCTTTCTTT	CASSQDRASEAFF